This T cell receptor (beta chain) appears in the sequencing data of a study of CD8+ T cells in alopecia areata. In the study overall: Treatment of the treated patients consisted of oral tofacitinib, 5 to 10 mg twice daily. Study observations and caveats: Scalp samples also yield sequences of resident alphabeta T cells from normal skin. Numerous expanded lesional clones remained in scalp and blood during tofacitinib.

Worth noting for this clone: The target antigen is unknown.

As for treatment: oral pan-JAK inhibitor, 5-10 mg twice daily. It was from alopecia areata patients that lesional scalp punch biopsies and peripheral blood were collected. V lost 5 bases and J lost 8; bases outside the gene matches: 21. In germline, CDR1 is SGHAT, CDR2 FQNNGV. CDR3 length: 18 residues. Extracted from the samples, RNA was reverse transcribed into cDNA to serve as the sequencing template. Sequencing used immunoSEQ multiplex PCR; TCRdb keeps in-frame clones, though not all of them. The sample contains 10,000 to 15,000 clones, 68% of which appear only once. The chain has TRBV11-2 and TRBJ2-3; 8 bases are shared with TRBD2. This clonotype was sampled from a human donor with alopecia areata. The sample consisted of skin, taken at week 4, from a patient treated with tofacitinib. In DNA form, the CDR3 reads TGTGCCAGCAGCGATACGTCTTTGCTAGCGGGTGTGGTCGGTACGCAGTATTTT. Its translation: CASSDTSLLAGVVGTQYF.